One sample yielded the 11 T cell receptor beta chains listed below, sequenced in a study of T-cell memory formation after mild COVID-19. Each CDR3 protein gets one entry after TCRdb re-called the 5' RACE reads with MiXCR. Of roughly 450,000 distinct CDR3 sequences listed, approximately 18% are singletons. Sequencing used PBMCs or a T cell subset sorted from them (not recorded which). Every receptor here comes from an adult woman who had mild COVID-19 (a few samples of this study predate the infection). Cell type and time point are not known.

This clonotype appeared many times. This may be a read error: a much more frequent sequence differs by one nucleotide. V and J are TRBV5-6 and TRBJ2-1, with D perhaps matching TRBD1 (6 bases). CDR3 length: 13 residues. V was cut by 0 bases and J by 5 bases, with 6 bases left in between. Germline CDR1 reads SGHDT; CDR2 reads YYEEEE. This CDR3 is CASSLAGDNEQFF. DNA for the CDR3: TGTGCCAGCAGCTTGGCAGGGGACAATGAGCAGTTCTTC.

The chain links TRBV2 to TRBJ1-2, with no clear D. Germline V lookup: CDR1 SNHLY, CDR2 FYNNEI. This CDR3 spans 13 amino acids. Trimming pared 4 bases from V and 3 bases from J, leaving 9 bases between. CDR3 coding DNA: TGTGCCAGCAGTGTGGACGGAGACTATGGCTACACCTTC. The encoded protein is CASSVDGDYGYTF.

This clonotype showed up just a few times. The chain has TRBV9 and TRBJ1-3; no definite D call. The CDR3 runs 16 residues. Germline CDR1 reads SGDLS; CDR2 reads YYNGEE. Trimming took 0 bases from V and 0 from J, leaving 10 bases between them. This CDR3 is CASSVDAGNSGNTIYF. The CDR3 nucleotides read TGTGCCAGCAGCGTAGATGCCGGGAACTCTGGAAACACCATATATTTT.

This clonotype was seen a handful of times. The chain combines TRBV7-3 with TRBJ2-3; a possible D gene is TRBD2 (6 bases). Germline-derived CDR1 and CDR2 are SGHTA and FQGTGA. The CDR3 has 14 amino acids. V was clipped by 2 bases and J by 2 bases, with 8 bases between them. The CDR3 here is CASSLSGATDTQYF. The CDR3 nucleotides read TGTGCCAGCAGCTTATCGGGAGCCACAGATACGCAGTATTTT.

This clonotype appeared a few times. Here the CDR3 reads CASSQQTGMNTEAFF. The CDR3 DNA is TGCGCCAGCAGCCAACAGACAGGGATGAACACTGAAGCTTTCTTT. The rearrangement uses TRBV4-1 and TRBJ1-1; TRBD1 agrees at 7 bases. The ends lost 2 bases at V and 0 bases at J; junction bases unmatched: 3. Germline V gene sequence: CDR1 MGHRA, CDR2 YSYEKL. The CDR3 consists of 15 residues.

The chain is built from TRBV12-3 or TRBV12-4 and TRBJ2-2, with TRBD1 matching 10 bases. The trim removed 2 bases at V and 4 bases at J, leaving 4 bases unmatched. The CDR3 spans 16 residues. DNA of the CDR3: TGTGCCAGCAGTTTATTCGGGACAGGGGTCACCGGGGAGCTGTTTTTT. Amino acids: CASSLFGTGVTGELFF.

This clonotype was observed at least ten times. The chain uses TRBV11-1 and TRBJ2-5; TRBD1 aligns across 7 bases. V gave up 5 bases and J gave up 5 bases; unmatched junction bases: 5. The CDR3 has 13 amino acids. Germline CDR1 reads SGHAT; CDR2 reads FQDESV (reference sequence). CDR3 amino acids: CASSKGQRETQYF. The DNA of the CDR3 is TGTGCCAGCAGCAAGGGACAGCGGGAGACCCAGTACTTC.

This clonotype was counted a few times. The chain is built from TRBV3-1 and TRBJ1-1, with 7 nucleotides matching TRBD1. The CDR3 has 16 amino acids. J was trimmed by 5 bases and V by 4 bases; bases with no gene match: 13. The germline V gene has CDR1 LGHDT and CDR2 YNNKEL (reference sequence). CDR3 DNA: TGTGCCAGCAGCCCAAGACCGACAGGGCTCGGGACTGAAGCTTTCTTT. Its translation: CASSPRPTGLGTEAFF.

The chain joins TRBV2 to TRBJ2-3; 10 positions agree with TRBD2. Losses at the gene ends were 4 bases for V and 4 bases for J; bases not matched to a gene: 8. The length of the CDR3 is 16 residues. Per germline, CDR1 SNHLY and CDR2 FYNNEI. The CDR3 reads CASSVALAGVADTQYF. CDR3 DNA sequence: TGTGCCAGCAGTGTTGCGCTAGCGGGAGTTGCAGATACGCAGTATTTT.

The rearrangement joins TRBV12-3 or TRBV12-4 to TRBJ2-1, with D possibly called TRBD1 or TRBD2 (5 bases each). Trimming removed 1 base from V and 8 bases from J, with 15 bases in between. This CDR3 is built from 15 residues. The CDR3 region is CASSLVDSRGYEQFF. As DNA, the CDR3 is TGTGCCAGCAGTTTAGTTGACAGCCGGGGCTATGAGCAGTTCTTC.

This clonotype was observed a handful of times. The rearrangement uses TRBV4-1 and TRBJ2-3; perhaps TRBD2 as D (6 bases). Germline V gene data show CDR1 as MGHRA and CDR2 as YSYEKL. CDR3 length: 14 residues. V was pared by 9 bases and J by 1 base, with 14 bases between. The CDR3 reads CARRGAGRTDTQYF. Here the CDR3 DNA reads TGCGCCAGGCGCGGGGCAGGGCGCACAGATACGCAGTATTTT.